This T cell receptor beta chain was obtained from a study of shared clonotypes between healthy human individuals. The CDR3 extends over 13 amino acids. V lost 0 bases and J lost 6, with 9 bases in between. CDR1 is MNHEY and CDR2 is SMNVEV in the germline V gene (reference sequence). The study's findings and limits: Clonotype sharing across donors was expected to vary with sequencing depth.

Terminally differentiated effector memory CD45RA+ cells were left out of the naive CD8 fraction, which was CD45RO-negative and positively selected for CCR7. This table comes from immunoSEQ multiplex PCR, and its TCRdb copy is limited to in-frame clones, with some not included. The table includes fewer than 1 million clones, about 97% detected once. About this clone itself: Its specificity is unknown.

The chain uses TRBV27 and TRBJ2-7; no firm D call. The receptor's source is a man aged 30 to 45 in good health. The sequenced sample was naive CD8+ T cells sorted from blood. This chain's CDR3 is CASSLSVGSEQYF. CDR3 sequence (DNA): TGTGCCAGCAGTTTATCCGTGGGCAGCGAGCAGTACTTC.